The 10 T cell receptor beta chains reported below all come from one sample, sequenced in a study of T-cell reconstitution after alpha-beta-depleted transplantation in children. Library preparation (for TCRbeta) was performed with unique molecular identifiers. In TCRdb, the PCR reads were re-called with MiXCR into one record per CDR3 protein. The sample records approximately 400,000 distinct CDR3 sequences, roughly a tenth being singletons. Sequenced here: PBMCs from the stem cell graft donor, sampled from the stem cell graft. These receptors all come from a human donor who donated a stem cell graft to a child with acute myeloid leukemia.

Many counts were recorded for this clonotype. The rearrangement links TRBV7-6 to TRBJ2-1, with TRBD1 identical over 7 bases. The CDR3 sequence is 15 residues long. The germline CDR1 and CDR2 sequences are SGHVS and FNYEAQ. Losses at the gene ends were 1 base for V and 10 bases for J; bases not matched to a gene: 10. In DNA, the CDR3 is TGTGCCAGCAGCTTAGGGGGACAGTCGCCTATGGAGCAGTTCTTC. This sequence encodes CASSLGGQSPMEQFF.

The chain couples TRBV18 to TRBJ2-7; maybe TRBD1 (5 bases). CDR3 length: 14 residues. CDR1 KGHSH and CDR2 LQKENI come from the germline V gene. V lost 0 bases and J lost 1, with 7 bases in between. DNA of the CDR3: TGTGCCAGCTCACCACCTGACAGTTCCTACGAGCAGTACTTC. This sequence encodes CASSPPDSSYEQYF. Looking up the rest from reference TRBV18 and TRBJ2-7 gives the full variable domain: NAGVMQNPRHLVRRRGQEARLRCSPMKGHSHVYWYRQLPEEGLKFMVYLQKENIIDESGMPKERFSAEFPKEGPSILRIQQVVRGDSAAYFCASSPPDSSYEQYFGPGTRLTVT.

V is TRBV29-1 and J is TRBJ2-7; TRBD1 matches at 11 bases. The V gene end was trimmed by 5 bases and the J gene end by 0 bases; junction bases not matched to a gene: 3. Germline loops: CDR1 SQVTM, CDR2 ANQGSEA. The CDR3 is made up of 14 amino acids. The CDR3 nucleotides are TGCAGCGTTCCGGGACAGGGGGACTCCTACGAGCAGTACTTC. It encodes CSVPGQGDSYEQYF.

This clonotype was counted at least ten times. The CDR3 loop reads CASSKQGTNEKLFF. The CDR3 DNA sequence: TGTGCCAGCTCAAAACAGGGTACTAATGAAAAACTGTTTTTT. The chain recombines TRBV18 with TRBJ1-4, with D maybe TRBD1 (6 bases). The CDR3 has 14 amino acids. Deletions cut 5 bases from V and 2 bases from J, with 9 bases between. Germline V CDR1 and CDR2: KGHSH, LQKENI.

The genes are TRBV18 and TRBJ2-3; 8 bases are shared with TRBD1. J was trimmed by 4 bases and V by 3 bases; bases with no gene match: 6. Germline CDR1 KGHSH, CDR2 LQKENI. The CDR3 is made up of 15 amino acids. CDR3 region: CASSPRTGRADTQYF. The CDR3 region has the DNA TGTGCCAGCTCACCTCGGACAGGGCGAGCAGATACGCAGTATTTT.

The chain is built from TRBV25-1 and TRBJ1-5; no firm D call. Between the trimmed V and J ends, which lost 4 bases and 0 bases, there was a span of 7 bases. The germline V gene encodes CDR1 MGHDK and CDR2 SYGVNS. This CDR3 has 14 residues. As DNA, the CDR3 is TGTGCCAGCAGTGGTCAAACTAGCAATCAGCCCCAGCATTTT. This translates into CASSGQTSNQPQHF.

Only a few counts were recorded for this clonotype. This sequence joins TRBV18 and TRBJ2-1, with a possible D match to TRBD2 (5 bases). Looked up from germline, CDR1 is KGHSH and CDR2 is LQKENI. The CDR3 sequence is 18 residues long. The germline V and J ends were trimmed by 3 bases and 0 bases, with 18 bases remaining between them. CDR3 bases: TGTGCCAGCTCACCGGTAGCGCCGTCCTCGAGCTCCTACAATGAGCAGTTCTTC. Translation gives CASSPVAPSSSSYNEQFF.

This clonotype was recorded many times. The rearrangement links TRBV9 to TRBJ2-7; TRBD1 or TRBD2 may be the D gene (5 bases each). The CDR3 extends over 14 amino acids. Germline V gene data show CDR1 as SGDLS and CDR2 as YYNGEE. V shed 7 bases and J shed 0 bases, with 14 bases lying between them. The CDR3 region is CASGTGLSSYEQYF. The CDR3 DNA reads TGTGCCAGCGGGACGGGGTTAAGCTCCTACGAGCAGTACTTC.

The table lists this clonotype with a few counts. V and J are TRBV5-1 and TRBJ1-4, with 7 bases fitting TRBD1. Germline-derived CDR1 and CDR2 are SGHRS and YFSETQ. The CDR3 contains 18 residues. The ends lost 4 bases at V and 2 bases at J; junction bases unmatched: 14. CDR3 amino acids: CASSSHRGALSTNEKLFF. CDR3 DNA sequence: TGCGCCAGCAGCAGCCACAGGGGTGCGTTGTCGACTAATGAAAAACTGTTTTTT.

This clonotype was observed a few times. The gene calls are TRBV20-1 and TRBJ2-3; D may be TRBD1 (5 bases). The CDR3 consists of 15 residues. Between the trimmed V and J ends, which lost 2 bases and 0 bases, there was a span of 12 bases. CDR1 and CDR2 from the germline V gene are DFQATT and SNEGSKA (reference sequence). Here the CDR3 DNA reads TGCAGTGCTAGACCCGACAGATTAAGCACAGATACGCAGTATTTT. This codes for CSARPDRLSTDTQYF.